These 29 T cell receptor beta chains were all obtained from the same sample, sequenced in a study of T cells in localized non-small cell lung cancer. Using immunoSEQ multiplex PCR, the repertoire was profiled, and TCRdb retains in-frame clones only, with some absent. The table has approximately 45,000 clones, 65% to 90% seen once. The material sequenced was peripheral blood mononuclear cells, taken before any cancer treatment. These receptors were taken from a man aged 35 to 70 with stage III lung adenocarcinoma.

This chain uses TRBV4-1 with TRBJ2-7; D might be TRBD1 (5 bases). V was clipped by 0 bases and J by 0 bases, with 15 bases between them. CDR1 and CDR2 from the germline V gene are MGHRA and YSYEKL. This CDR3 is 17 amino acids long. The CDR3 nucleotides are TGCGCCAGCAGCCAAGAGGGAAAGGGGCCCTCCTCCTACGAGCAGTACTTC. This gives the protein CASSQEGKGPSSYEQYF.

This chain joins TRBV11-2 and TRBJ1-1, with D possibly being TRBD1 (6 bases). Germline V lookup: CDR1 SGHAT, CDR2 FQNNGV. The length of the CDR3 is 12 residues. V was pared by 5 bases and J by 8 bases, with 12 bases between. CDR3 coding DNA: TGTGCCAGCAGCAAAAACAGGGAAGAAGCTTTCTTT. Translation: CASSKNREEAFF.

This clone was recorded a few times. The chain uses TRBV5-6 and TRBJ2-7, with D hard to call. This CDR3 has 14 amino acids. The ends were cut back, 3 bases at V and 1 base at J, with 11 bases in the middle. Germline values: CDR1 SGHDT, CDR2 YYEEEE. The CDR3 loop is CASSSKENSYEQYF. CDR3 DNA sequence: TGTGCCAGCAGCTCGAAGGAAAATTCCTACGAGCAGTACTTC.

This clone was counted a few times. The CDR3 bases are TGTGCCAGTAGGAGGAACAGGGGCCACTCCGCAGATACGCAGTATTTT. Protein product: CASRRNRGHSADTQYF. The chain uses TRBV19 and TRBJ2-3, with 7 bases identical to TRBD1. Trimming removed 6 bases from V and 4 bases from J; junction bases left unmatched: 13. The CDR3 is 16 amino acids. In germline, CDR1 is LNHDA, CDR2 SQIVND (reference sequence).

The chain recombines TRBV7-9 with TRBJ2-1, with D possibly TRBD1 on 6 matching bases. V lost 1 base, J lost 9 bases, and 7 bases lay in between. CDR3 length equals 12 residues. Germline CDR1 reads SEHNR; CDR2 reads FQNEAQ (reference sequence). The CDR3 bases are TGTGCCAGCAGCTTAGGAGGGGGTGAGCAGTTCTTC. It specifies CASSLGGGEQFF.

The CDR3 protein is CASSFLTGVDTQYF. CDR3 nucleotides: TGCGCCAGCAGCTTCCTAACCGGTGTCGATACGCAGTATTTT. This chain links TRBV4-1 with TRBJ2-3, with D hard to call. The CDR3 is 14 residues long. V gave up 5 bases and J gave up 6 bases, with 15 bases separating them. CDR1 and CDR2 from the germline V gene are MGHRA and YSYEKL.

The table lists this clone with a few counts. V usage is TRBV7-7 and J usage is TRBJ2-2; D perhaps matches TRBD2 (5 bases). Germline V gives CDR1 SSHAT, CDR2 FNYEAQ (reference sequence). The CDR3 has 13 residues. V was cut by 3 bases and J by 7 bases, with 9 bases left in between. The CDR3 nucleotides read TGTGCCAGCAGCTTTGACTACGGCGGGGAGCTGTTTTTT. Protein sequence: CASSFDYGGELFF.

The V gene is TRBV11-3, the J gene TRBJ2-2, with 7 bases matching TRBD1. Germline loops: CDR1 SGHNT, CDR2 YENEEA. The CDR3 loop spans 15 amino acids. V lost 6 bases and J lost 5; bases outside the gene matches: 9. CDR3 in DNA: TGTGCCAGCAGTCCCGGGACAGACACTACCGGGGAGCTGTTTTTT. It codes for CASSPGTDTTGELFF.

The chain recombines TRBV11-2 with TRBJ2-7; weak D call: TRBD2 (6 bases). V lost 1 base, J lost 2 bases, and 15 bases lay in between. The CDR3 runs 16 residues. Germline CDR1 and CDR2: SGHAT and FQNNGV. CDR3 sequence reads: CASSLGFGTGAYEQYF. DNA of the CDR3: TGTGCCAGCAGCTTAGGATTCGGGACGGGGGCCTACGAGCAGTACTTC.

For the CDR3, the DNA is TGTGCCAGCAGTTTCGGGACAGCTACCTACGAGCAGTACTTC. Its protein is CASSFGTATYEQYF. The V gene is TRBV27, the J gene TRBJ2-7, with 7 positions matching TRBD1. V dropped 3 bases and J dropped 2; count of bases not matched to a gene: 4. There are 14 residues in the CDR3. Germline V gene sequence: CDR1 MNHEY, CDR2 SMNVEV (reference sequence).

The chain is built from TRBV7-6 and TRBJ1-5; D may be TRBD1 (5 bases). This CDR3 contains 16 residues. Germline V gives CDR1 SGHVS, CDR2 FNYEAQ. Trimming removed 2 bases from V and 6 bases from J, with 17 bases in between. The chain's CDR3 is CASSLFEGRPGQPQHF. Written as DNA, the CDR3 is TGTGCCAGCAGCTTATTTGAGGGGCGCCCTGGTCAGCCCCAGCATTTT.

In DNA form, the CDR3 reads TGTGCCAGCAGGACTGCATGGTACGAGCAGTACTTC. This codes for CASRTAWYEQYF. V usage is TRBV27 and J usage is TRBJ2-7; no firm D call. Trimming stripped 6 bases from V and 4 bases from J, with 10 bases between. Germline values: CDR1 MNHEY, CDR2 SMNVEV (reference sequence). The CDR3 is 12 residues long.

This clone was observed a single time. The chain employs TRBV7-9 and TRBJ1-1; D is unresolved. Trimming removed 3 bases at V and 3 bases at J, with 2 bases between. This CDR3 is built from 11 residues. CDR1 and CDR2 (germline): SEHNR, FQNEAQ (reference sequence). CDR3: CASSFYTEAFF. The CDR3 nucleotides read TGTGCCAGCAGCTTCTACACTGAAGCTTTCTTT.

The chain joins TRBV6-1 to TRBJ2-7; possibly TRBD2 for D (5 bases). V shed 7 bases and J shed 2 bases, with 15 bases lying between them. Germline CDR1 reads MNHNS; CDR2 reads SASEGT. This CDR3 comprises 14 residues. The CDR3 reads CASMKRDPPYEQYF. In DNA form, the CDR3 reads TGTGCCAGCATGAAACGGGATCCGCCCTACGAGCAGTACTTC.

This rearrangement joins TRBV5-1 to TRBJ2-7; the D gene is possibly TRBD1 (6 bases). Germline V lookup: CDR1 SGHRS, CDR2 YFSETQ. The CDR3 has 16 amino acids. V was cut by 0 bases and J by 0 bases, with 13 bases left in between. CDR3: CASSLGPDRSSYEQYF. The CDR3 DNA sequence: TGCGCCAGCAGCTTGGGGCCGGACAGAAGCTCCTACGAGCAGTACTTC.

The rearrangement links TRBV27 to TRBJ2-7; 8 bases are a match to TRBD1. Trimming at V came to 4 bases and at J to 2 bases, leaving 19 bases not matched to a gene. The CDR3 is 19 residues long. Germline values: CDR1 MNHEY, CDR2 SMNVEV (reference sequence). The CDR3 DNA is TGTGCCAGCAGTTCGACAACACCCGGGACAGGCGACCTCCCCTACGAGCAGTACTTC. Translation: CASSSTTPGTGDLPYEQYF.

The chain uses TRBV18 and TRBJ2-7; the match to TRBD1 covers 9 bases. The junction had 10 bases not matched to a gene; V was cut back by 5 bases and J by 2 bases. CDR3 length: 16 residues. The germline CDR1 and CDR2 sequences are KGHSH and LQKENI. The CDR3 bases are TGTGCCAGCTCATCTGGACGGGACAGGGTACCCTACGAGCAGTACTTC. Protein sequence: CASSSGRDRVPYEQYF. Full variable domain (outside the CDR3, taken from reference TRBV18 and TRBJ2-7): NAGVMQNPRHLVRRRGQEARLRCSPMKGHSHVYWYRQLPEEGLKFMVYLQKENIIDESGMPKERFSAEFPKEGPSILRIQQVVRGDSAAYFCASSSGRDRVPYEQYFGPGTRLTVT.

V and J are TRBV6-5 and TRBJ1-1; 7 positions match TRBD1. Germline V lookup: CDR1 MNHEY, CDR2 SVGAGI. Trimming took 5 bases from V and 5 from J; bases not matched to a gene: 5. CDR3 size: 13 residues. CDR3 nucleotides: TGTGCCAGCAGTCCACAGGGGACAACTGAAGCTTTCTTT. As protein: CASSPQGTTEAFF.

The CDR3 region is CASSLESPGFQETQYF. CDR3 DNA sequence: TGTGCCAGCAGCTTAGAATCGCCAGGTTTCCAAGAGACCCAGTACTTC. The chain links TRBV7-2 to TRBJ2-5; D remains ambiguous. Germline V gene data show CDR1 as SGHTA and CDR2 as FQGNSA. Trimming removed 1 base at V and 1 base at J, with 13 bases between. CDR3 length equals 16 residues.

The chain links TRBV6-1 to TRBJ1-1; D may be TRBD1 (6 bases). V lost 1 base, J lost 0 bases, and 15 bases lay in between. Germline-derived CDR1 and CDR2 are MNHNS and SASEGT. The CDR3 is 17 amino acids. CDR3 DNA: TGTGCCAGCAGTGAAGTGGACAGTGCCAAACTGAACACTGAAGCTTTCTTT. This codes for CASSEVDSAKLNTEAFF.

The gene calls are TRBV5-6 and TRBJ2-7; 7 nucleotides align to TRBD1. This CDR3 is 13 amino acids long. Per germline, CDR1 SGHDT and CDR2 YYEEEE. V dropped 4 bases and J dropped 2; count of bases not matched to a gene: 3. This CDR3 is CASSEDRTYEQYF. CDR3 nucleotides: TGTGCCAGCAGCGAGGACAGGACCTACGAGCAGTACTTC.

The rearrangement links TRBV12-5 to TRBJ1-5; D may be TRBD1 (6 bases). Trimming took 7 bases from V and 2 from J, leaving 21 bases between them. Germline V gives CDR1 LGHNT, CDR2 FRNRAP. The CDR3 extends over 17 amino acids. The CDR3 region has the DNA TGTGCTAGTGCCCCTAGACAGGATAGGGTCGGCAATCAGCCCCAGCATTTT. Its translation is CASAPRQDRVGNQPQHF.

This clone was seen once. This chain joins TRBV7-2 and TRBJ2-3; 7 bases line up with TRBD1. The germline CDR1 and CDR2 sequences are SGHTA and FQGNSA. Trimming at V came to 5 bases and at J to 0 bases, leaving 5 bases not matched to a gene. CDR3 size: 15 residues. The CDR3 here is CASSLQGQSTDTQYF. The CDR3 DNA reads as TGTGCCAGCAGCCTCCAGGGACAGAGCACAGATACGCAGTATTTT.

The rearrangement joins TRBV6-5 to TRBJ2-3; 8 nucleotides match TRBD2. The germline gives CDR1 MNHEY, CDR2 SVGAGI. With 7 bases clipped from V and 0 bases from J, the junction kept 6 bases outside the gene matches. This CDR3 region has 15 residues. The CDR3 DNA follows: TGTGCCAGCAAGTCGGCGGGGGGTAGCACAGATACGCAGTATTTT. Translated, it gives CASKSAGGSTDTQYF.

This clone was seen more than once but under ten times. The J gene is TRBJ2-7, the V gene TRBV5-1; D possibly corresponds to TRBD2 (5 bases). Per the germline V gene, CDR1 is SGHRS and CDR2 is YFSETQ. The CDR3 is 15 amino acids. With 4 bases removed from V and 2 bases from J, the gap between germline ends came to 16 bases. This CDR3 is CASSGSGLRTYEQYF. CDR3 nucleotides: TGCGCCAGCAGCGGCTCAGGACTGAGAACCTACGAGCAGTACTTC.

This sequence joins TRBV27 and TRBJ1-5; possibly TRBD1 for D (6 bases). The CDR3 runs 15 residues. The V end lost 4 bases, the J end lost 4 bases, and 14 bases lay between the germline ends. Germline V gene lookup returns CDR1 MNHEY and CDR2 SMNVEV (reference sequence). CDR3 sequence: CASSYDRRGNQPQHF. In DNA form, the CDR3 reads TGTGCCAGCAGTTACGACAGGAGGGGGAATCAGCCCCAGCATTTT.

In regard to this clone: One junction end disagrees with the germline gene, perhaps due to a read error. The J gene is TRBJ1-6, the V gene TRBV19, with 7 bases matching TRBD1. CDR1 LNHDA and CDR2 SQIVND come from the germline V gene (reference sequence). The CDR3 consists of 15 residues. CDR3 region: CASSMGQPRHSALHF. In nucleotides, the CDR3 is TGTGCCAGTAGTATGGGACAGCCGAGGCATTCAGCCCTCCACTTT. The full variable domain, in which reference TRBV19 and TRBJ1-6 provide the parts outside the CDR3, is DGGITQSPKYLFRKEGQNVTLSCEQNLNHDAMYWYRQDPGQGLRLIYYSQIVNDFQKGDIAEGYSVSREKKESFPLTVTSAQKNPTAFYLCASSMGQPRHSALHFGNGTRLTVT.

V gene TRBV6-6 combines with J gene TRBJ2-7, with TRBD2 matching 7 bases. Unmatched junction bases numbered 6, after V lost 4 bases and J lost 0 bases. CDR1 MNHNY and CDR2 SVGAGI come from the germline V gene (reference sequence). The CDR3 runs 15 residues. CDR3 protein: CASSLARGDSYEQYF. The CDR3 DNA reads TGTGCCAGCAGTTTGGCCCGGGGGGACTCCTACGAGCAGTACTTC.

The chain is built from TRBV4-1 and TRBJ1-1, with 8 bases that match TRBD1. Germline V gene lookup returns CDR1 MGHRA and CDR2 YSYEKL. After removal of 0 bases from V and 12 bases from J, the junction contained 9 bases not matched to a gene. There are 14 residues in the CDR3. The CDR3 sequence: CASSQDQTGVRSFF. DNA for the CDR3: TGCGCCAGCAGCCAAGATCAGACAGGGGTGAGGTCTTTCTTT.